This T cell receptor beta chain was recorded in a study of T cell responses to AZD1222 COVID-19 vaccine. At the level of the study: Researchers grouped second doses given at about 4 or about 12 weeks into one pool.

This clone was counted only a few times. No antigen is known for it. CDR3 size: 14 residues. Trimming removed 5 bases at V and 1 base at J, with 11 bases between. Germline assignment: CDR1 SEHNR and CDR2 FQNEAQ (reference sequence). Study-wide points: Among the donors, most were white British and more were female, and clonal diversity was possibly underestimated. Spike-specific TCR breadth and depth rose after two AZD1222 doses. Spike was spanned by vaccine-associated CD4 TCRs, with dominance at 160-218 and 743-854.

Assay used: immunoSEQ multiplex PCR; TCRdb lists only in-frame clones, some missing. In the table there are over 100,000 clones, 85% to 90% of which are singletons. The clonotype was recovered from an adult in good health. V usage is TRBV7-9 and J usage is TRBJ1-1; no definite D call. The starting material was peripheral blood, obtained on day 0 of AZD1222 vaccination. CDR3 in amino acids: CASSRVEGNTEAFF. The DNA of the CDR3 is TGTGCCAGCAGCCGTGTAGAGGGGAACACTGAAGCTTTCTTT.